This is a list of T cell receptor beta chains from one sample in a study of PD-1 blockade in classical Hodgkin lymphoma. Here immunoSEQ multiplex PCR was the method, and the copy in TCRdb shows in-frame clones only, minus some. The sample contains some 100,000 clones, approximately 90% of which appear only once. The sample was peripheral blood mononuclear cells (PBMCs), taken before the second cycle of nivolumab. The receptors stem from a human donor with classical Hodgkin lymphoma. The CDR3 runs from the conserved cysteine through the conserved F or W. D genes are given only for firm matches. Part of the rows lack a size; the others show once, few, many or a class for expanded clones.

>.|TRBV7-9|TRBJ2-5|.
TGTGCCAGCAGCTTGTTCGGGGAGGTTCGCCAAGAGACCCAGTACTTC
CASSLFGEVRQETQYF
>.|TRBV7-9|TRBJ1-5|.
TGTGCCAGCAGCTTAGCACCAGGGTCGGATCAGCCCCAGCATTTT
CASSLAPGSDQPQHF
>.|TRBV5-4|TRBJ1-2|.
TGTGCCAGCAGCTGGGACACCAACTATGGCTACACCTTC
CASSWDTNYGYTF
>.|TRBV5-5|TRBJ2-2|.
TGTGCCAGCAGCTTGGGCTACACCGGGGAGCTGTTTTTT
CASSLGYTGELFF
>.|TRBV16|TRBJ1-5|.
TGTGCCAGCAGCCAAGAGGCCCGCGGGCCCCAGCATTTT
CASSQEARGPQHF
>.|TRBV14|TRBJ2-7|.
TGTGCCAGCAGCCAATCCTACGAGCAGTACTTC
CASSQSYEQYF
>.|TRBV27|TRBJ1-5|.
TGTGCCAGCAGTTTGATCGGGGGCAATCAGCCCCAGCATTTT
CASSLIGGNQPQHF
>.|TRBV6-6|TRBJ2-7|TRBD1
TGTGCCAGCAGTCCAGGGACAGCATACGAGCAGTACTTC
CASSPGTAYEQYF
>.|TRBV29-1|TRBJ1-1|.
TGCAGCGTTAAAGAGGGGGGGAACACTGAAGCTTTCTTT
CSVKEGGNTEAFF
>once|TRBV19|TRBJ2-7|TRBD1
TGTGCCAGTAGTATCTACCGCCGGGACAGGGAGGGATACGAGCAGTACTTC
CASSIYRRDREGYEQYF
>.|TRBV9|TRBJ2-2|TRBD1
TGTGCCAGCAGCGTAATCTGGACAGGGGACACCGGGGAGCTGTTTTTT
CASSVIWTGDTGELFF
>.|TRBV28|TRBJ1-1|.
TGTGCCAGCAGCCAAGGGAGGGAATTGCGCACTGAAGCTTTCTTT
CASSQGRELRTEAFF
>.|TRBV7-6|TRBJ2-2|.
TGTGCCAGCAGGCCCCTGGTTGGCGCCGGGGAGCTGTTTTTT
CASRPLVGAGELFF
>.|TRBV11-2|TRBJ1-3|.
TGTGCCAGCAGCTTAACTTGGGGTAACAGCTCTGGAAACACCATATATTTT
CASSLTWGNSSGNTIYF
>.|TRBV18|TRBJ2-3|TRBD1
TGTGCCAGCTCACCAACAGACAGGGTAAATACGCAGTATTTT
CASSPTDRVNTQYF
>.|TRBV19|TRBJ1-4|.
TGTGCCAGCCGAAACAGGGACGGGGGCGGAAAACTGTTTTTT
CASRNRDGGGKLFF
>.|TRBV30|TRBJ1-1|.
TGTGCCTGGAGTCGCACTGAAGCTTTCTTT
CAWSRTEAFF
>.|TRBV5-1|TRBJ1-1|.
TGCGCCAGCAGCTGGGATCAGGGAAGCACTGAAGCTTTCTTT
CASSWDQGSTEAFF
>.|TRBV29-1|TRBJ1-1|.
TGCAGCGTTCTCCGGGTAGGACCGAACACTGAAGCTTTCTTT
CSVLRVGPNTEAFF
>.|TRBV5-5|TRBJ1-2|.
TGTGCCAGCAGCTTGGATGCAGGCGGGGACTATGGCTACACCTTC
CASSLDAGGDYGYTF
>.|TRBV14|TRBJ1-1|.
TGTGCCAGCAGCCAACCCTACACTGAAGCTTTCTTT
CASSQPYTEAFF
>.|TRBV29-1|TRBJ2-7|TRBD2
TGCAGCGCCGCGACTAGCGGGGGTACCGAGCAGTACTTC
CSAATSGGTEQYF
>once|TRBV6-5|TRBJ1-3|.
TGTGCCAGCAGTTATTACCCTGGAAACACCATATATTTT
CASSYYPGNTIYF
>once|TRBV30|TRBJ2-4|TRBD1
TGTGCCTGGACCATCGGACAGGGGTTTTTTTCCAAAAACATTCAGTACTTC
CAWTIGQGFFSKNIQYF
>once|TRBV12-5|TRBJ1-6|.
TGTGCTAGTGGTCCCAGAGGTGGGACCATGCGTCCCTTT
CASGPRGGTMRPF
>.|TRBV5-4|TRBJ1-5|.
TGTGCCAGCAGCTTGGACGGCGTGAGCAGGCCTCAGCCCCAGCATTTT
CASSLDGVSRPQPQHF
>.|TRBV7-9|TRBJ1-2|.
TGTGCCAGCAGCGCTCTTGCAGGGGCTAACTATGGCTACACCTTC
CASSALAGANYGYTF
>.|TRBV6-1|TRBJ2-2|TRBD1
TGTGCCAGCAGTGAAGCGCTAGGGACAGGGGGTAATACCGGGGAGCTGTTTTTT
CASSEALGTGGNTGELFF
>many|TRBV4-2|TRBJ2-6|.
TGTGCCAGCAGCCAAGAATCCGGGTCCGGGGCCAACGTCCTGACTTTC
CASSQESGSGANVLTF
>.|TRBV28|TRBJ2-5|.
TGTGCCAGCAGTTTATGGTGGGCCCAACAAGAGACCCAGTACTTC
CASSLWWAQQETQYF
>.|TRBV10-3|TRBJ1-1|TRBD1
TGTGCCATCACCGAGACAGGGACGAACACTGAAGCTTTCTTT
CAITETGTNTEAFF
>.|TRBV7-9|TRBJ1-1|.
TGTGCCAGCCTCAAGCAGGGGAACACTGAAGCTTTCTTT
CASLKQGNTEAFF
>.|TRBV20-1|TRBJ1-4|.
TGCAGTGCTAGAGGGGGTTTGAAACTGTTTTTT
CSARGGLKLFF
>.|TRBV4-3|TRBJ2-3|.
TGCGCCAGCAGCCAAGATCGATGGACGGCAGATACGCAGTATTTT
CASSQDRWTADTQYF
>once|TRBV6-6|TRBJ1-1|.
TGTGCCAGCAGTTACCCTTCGAGGGGCCTTACTGAAGCTTTCTTT
CASSYPSRGLTEAFF
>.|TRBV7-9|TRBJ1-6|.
TGTGCCAGCAGCCCCAGGGTCCTGGACTCCTATAATTCACCCCTCCACTTT
CASSPRVLDSYNSPLHF
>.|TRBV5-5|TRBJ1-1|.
TGTGCCAGCAGCTTGTACAGTTCAAACACTGAAGCTTTCTTT
CASSLYSSNTEAFF
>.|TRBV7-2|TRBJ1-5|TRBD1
TGTGCCAGCAGTCAGACAGGGGGCAATCAGCCCCAGCATTTT
CASSQTGGNQPQHF
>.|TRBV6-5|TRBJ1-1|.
TGTGCCAGCAAAGACGGACAGACGAACACTGAAGCTTTCTTT
CASKDGQTNTEAFF
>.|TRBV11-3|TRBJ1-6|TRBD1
TGTGCCAGCAGCTTAACACAGGGGTCACCCCTCCACTTT
CASSLTQGSPLHF
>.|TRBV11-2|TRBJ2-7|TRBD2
TGTGCCAGCAGCTTAGATACTAGCGGGGGGCCGTTGGACGAGCAGTACTTC
CASSLDTSGGPLDEQYF
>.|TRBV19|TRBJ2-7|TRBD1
TGTGCCAGTAGTTCGGGACAGTACCTCTACGAGCAGTACTTC
CASSSGQYLYEQYF
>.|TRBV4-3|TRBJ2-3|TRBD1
TGCGCCAGCAGCCAATTCCGGGACAGGGGATGGGGTAGCACAGATACGCAGTATTTT
CASSQFRDRGWGSTDTQYF
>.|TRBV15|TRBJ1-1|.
TGTGCCACCAGCAAAGACAGGAACACTGAAGCTTTCTTT
CATSKDRNTEAFF
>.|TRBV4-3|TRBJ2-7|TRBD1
TGCGCCAGCAGCCAAGAGGACAGGGACTACGAGCAGTACTTC
CASSQEDRDYEQYF
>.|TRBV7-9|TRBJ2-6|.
TGTGCCAGCAGCTTAGCGCTAGGCTCTGGGGCCAACGTCCTGACTTTC
CASSLALGSGANVLTF
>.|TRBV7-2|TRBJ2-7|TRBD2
TGTGCCAGCAGCTTAGTGTCTGGCGGGGGTACCTACGAGCAGTACTTC
CASSLVSGGGTYEQYF
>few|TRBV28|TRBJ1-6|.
TGTGCCAGCAGTCTCGTCTGGCGGCCCCTCCACTTT
CASSLVWRPLHF
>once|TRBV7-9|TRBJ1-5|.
TGTGCCAGCAGCCAAGGACCGAGCAATCAGCCCCAGCATTTT
CASSQGPSNQPQHF
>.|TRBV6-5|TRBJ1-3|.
TGTGCCAGCAGCAGAACGGGCTCTGGAAACACCATATATTTT
CASSRTGSGNTIYF
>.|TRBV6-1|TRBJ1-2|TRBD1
TGTGCCAGCAGTCCACAGGGGGCGAGCGGCTACACCTTC
CASSPQGASGYTF
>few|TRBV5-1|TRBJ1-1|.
TGCGCCAGCAGCCTAAGCTCCTTTCGGGAAGCTTTCTTT
CASSLSSFREAFF
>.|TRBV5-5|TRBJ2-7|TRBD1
TGTGCCAGCAGCTTACAGGGGCAATCAATCTACGAGCAGTACTTC
CASSLQGQSIYEQYF
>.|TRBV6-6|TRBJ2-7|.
TGTGCCAGCAGTTACTCGACGGGGGGCCACGACGAGCAGTACTTC
CASSYSTGGHDEQYF
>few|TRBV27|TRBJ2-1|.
TGTGCCAGTAGACTGGGGTGGGTTTACAATGAGCAGTTCTTC
CASRLGWVYNEQFF